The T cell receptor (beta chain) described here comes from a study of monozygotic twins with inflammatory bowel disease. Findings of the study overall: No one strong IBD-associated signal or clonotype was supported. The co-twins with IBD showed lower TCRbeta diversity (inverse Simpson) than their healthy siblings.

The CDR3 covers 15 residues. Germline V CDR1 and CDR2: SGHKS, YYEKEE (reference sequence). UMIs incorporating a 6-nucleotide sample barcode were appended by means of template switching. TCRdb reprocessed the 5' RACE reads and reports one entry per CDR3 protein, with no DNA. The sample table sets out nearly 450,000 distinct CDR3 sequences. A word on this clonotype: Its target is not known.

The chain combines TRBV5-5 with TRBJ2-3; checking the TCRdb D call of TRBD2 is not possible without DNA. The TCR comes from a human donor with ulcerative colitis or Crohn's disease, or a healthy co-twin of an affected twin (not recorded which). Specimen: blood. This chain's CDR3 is CASTPRGGVTDTQYF. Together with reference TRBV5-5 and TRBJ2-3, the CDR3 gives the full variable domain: DAGVTQSPTHLIKTRGQQVTLRCSPISGHKSVSWYQQVLGQGPQFIFQYYEKEERGRGNFPDRFSARQFPNYSSELNVNALLLGDSALYLCASTPRGGVTDTQYFGPGTRLTVL.